The rows below give T cell receptor beta chains drawn from one sample of a study of blood T cell repertoires in COVID-19. Some clones are missing from TCRdb's copy, which holds only in-frame ones; the method was immunoSEQ multiplex PCR. The sample lists about 120,000 clones; 77% were seen once. The specimen was peripheral blood. These receptors were collected from a human donor in a cohort sampled during active COVID-19. The CDR3 runs from the conserved cysteine through the conserved F or W. D genes are given only for firm matches. Size is stated for part of the rows, as once, few or many counts, or as a class when the clone is expanded.

d_call	clone_size	v_call	j_call	cdr3_length	cdr3_aa	cdr3_nt
-	once	TRBV20-1	TRBJ1-2	12	CSASPRAGDYTF	TGCAGTGCTAGTCCCCGGGCCGGGGACTACACCTTC
TRBD2	-	TRBV2	TRBJ2-5	16	CASIRAGGGRQETQYF	TGTGCCAGCATCCGGGCTGGCGGGGGACGCCAAGAGACCCAGTACTTC
TRBD1	-	TRBV4-1	TRBJ2-7	14	CASSQRDRAYEQYF	TGCGCCAGCAGCCAGAGGGACAGGGCCTACGAGCAGTACTTC
TRBD1	many	TRBV11-3	TRBJ1-1	16	CASSLDLRQGNTEAFF	TGTGCCAGCAGCTTAGATCTACGACAGGGGAACACTGAAGCTTTCTTT
TRBD1	few	TRBV7-6	TRBJ2-7	14	CASSVGQGGYEQYF	TGTGCCAGCAGCGTGGGACAGGGAGGCTACGAGCAGTACTTC
TRBD2	-	TRBV5-6	TRBJ2-1	15	CASSSRGLAGGEQFF	TGTGCCAGCAGCTCTAGGGGACTAGCGGGAGGCGAGCAGTTCTTC
TRBD2	-	TRBV5-4	TRBJ2-7	14	CASSLGGEGYEQYF	TGTGCCAGCAGCTTGGGAGGGGAGGGGTACGAGCAGTACTTC
TRBD2	-	TRBV6-5	TRBJ2-7	13	CASGAGGPYEQYF	TGTGCCAGCGGGGCGGGGGGGCCCTACGAGCAGTACTTC
TRBD2	-	TRBV2	TRBJ2-3	14	CASNLAGGGDTQYF	TGTGCCAGCAACCTAGCGGGGGGTGGAGATACGCAGTATTTT
TRBD1	once	TRBV20-1	TRBJ1-1	11	CSASWTGEAFF	TGCAGTGCTTCCTGGACAGGAGAAGCTTTCTTT
TRBD1	-	TRBV5-6	TRBJ2-7	13	CASSWDRGYEQYF	TGTGCCAGCAGCTGGGACAGGGGGTACGAGCAGTACTTC
-	-	TRBV5-1	TRBJ2-7	13	CASSPDSYYEQYF	TGCGCCAGCAGCCCCGACAGTTACTACGAGCAGTACTTC
-	-	TRBV6-6	TRBJ2-2	16	CASSPSGEGPAGELFF	TGTGCCAGCAGCCCCTCAGGGGAGGGGCCCGCCGGGGAGCTGTTTTTT
TRBD1	few	TRBV2	TRBJ1-2	14	CASSEDGTVYGYTF	TGTGCCAGCAGTGAGGACGGGACAGTCTATGGCTACACCTTC
-	-	TRBV12-3/TRBV12-4	TRBJ1-1	12	CASSFGDTEAFF	TGTGCCAGCAGTTTCGGGGACACTGAAGCTTTCTTT
-	-	TRBV29-1	TRBJ2-7	13	CSARGGGWYEQYF	TGCAGCGCCCGAGGGGGGGGCTGGTACGAGCAGTACTTC
TRBD1	-	TRBV6-5	TRBJ1-2	13	CASRTGKNYGYTF	TGTGCCAGCAGGACAGGGAAAAACTATGGCTACACCTTC
-	few	TRBV6-6	TRBJ1-1	12	CASSTGLTEAFF	TGTGCCAGCAGTACCGGACTCACTGAAGCTTTCTTT
TRBD1	-	TRBV3-1/TRBV3-2	TRBJ2-7	14	CASSRDRGPNEQYF	TGTGCCAGCAGCCGGGACAGGGGACCCAACGAGCAGTACTTC
-	-	TRBV6-1	TRBJ2-7	15	CASSEAGSGAYEQYF	TGTGCCAGCAGTGAGGCGGGGAGTGGGGCCTACGAGCAGTACTTC
TRBD2	-	TRBV27	TRBJ2-7	16	CASSYRLSSGSLEQYF	TGTGCCAGCAGTTACCGCCTATCTAGCGGGAGCCTCGAGCAGTACTTC
-	-	TRBV9	TRBJ2-1	14	CASTPSTRVNEQFF	TGTGCCAGCACCCCGAGCACTAGAGTCAATGAGCAGTTCTTC
TRBD1	-	TRBV30	TRBJ1-2	15	CAWSPDRAGSYGYTF	TGTGCCTGGAGCCCGGACAGGGCGGGAAGCTATGGCTACACCTTC
TRBD1	-	TRBV7-6	TRBJ2-7	15	CASSLGQGGSYEQYF	TGTGCCAGCAGCTTGGGACAGGGGGGATCCTACGAGCAGTACTTC
-	-	TRBV28	TRBJ2-2	13	CASSQTTVGELFF	TGTGCCAGCAGTCAGACTACAGTCGGGGAGCTGTTTTTT
TRBD1	-	TRBV6-1	TRBJ2-5	14	CASSEGQGQETQYF	TGTGCCAGCAGTGAAGGACAGGGTCAAGAGACCCAGTACTTC
TRBD1	-	TRBV7-6	TRBJ1-4	17	CASSLGGQGGGGEKLFF	TGTGCCAGCAGCTTAGGAGGACAGGGCGGGGGCGGTGAAAAACTGTTTTTT
-	-	TRBV15	TRBJ1-5	16	CATSRDWGDSNQPQHF	TGTGCCACCAGCAGAGATTGGGGCGATAGCAATCAGCCCCAGCATTTT
-	-	TRBV7-9	TRBJ2-7	13	CASSRSSHYEQYF	TGTGCCAGCAGCCGTTCTAGTCACTACGAGCAGTACTTC
-	-	TRBV7-7	TRBJ2-5	13	CASSFKSGETQYF	TGTGCTAGCAGCTTTAAAAGCGGTGAGACCCAGTACTTC
-	few	TRBV5-1	TRBJ2-1	15	CASSLQSDSYNEQFF	TGCGCCAGCAGTTTACAGTCCGACAGCTACAATGAGCAGTTCTTC
-	-	TRBV11-2	TRBJ2-7	14	CASSLGAGDYEQYF	TGTGCCAGCAGCCTAGGCGCAGGGGACTACGAGCAGTACTTC
TRBD1	-	TRBV27	TRBJ1-1	15	CASSQGQGAGTEAFF	TGTGCCAGCAGTCAGGGACAGGGGGCGGGCACTGAAGCTTTCTTT
-	-	TRBV6-5	TRBJ1-2	15	CASSYSRGVHYGYTF	TGTGCCAGCAGTTACTCGCGGGGGGTCCACTATGGCTACACCTTC
TRBD1	-	TRBV2	TRBJ1-4	14	CASNMDRETEKLFF	TGTGCCAGCAACATGGACAGGGAGACTGAAAAACTGTTTTTT
-	-	TRBV10-3	TRBJ2-7	12	CAIMTGSYEQYF	TGTGCCATCATGACAGGCTCCTACGAGCAGTACTTC
-	few	TRBV9	TRBJ1-1	17	CASSVDVLGGEGTEAFF	TGTGCCAGCAGCGTAGATGTCCTGGGTGGTGAGGGTACTGAAGCTTTCTTT
-	once	TRBV7-6	TRBJ1-6	16	CASSLSMTENNSPLHF	TGTGCCAGCAGCTTAAGTATGACAGAGAATAATTCACCCCTCCACTTT
-	-	TRBV28	TRBJ1-3	16	CASTLSPYEAGNTIYF	TGTGCCAGCACCCTTTCCCCCTATGAGGCTGGAAACACCATATATTTT
-	-	TRBV6-1	TRBJ2-7	16	CASSEYGSRSANEQYF	TGTGCCAGCAGTGAATACGGCTCCCGATCAGCGAACGAGCAGTACTTC
TRBD1	-	TRBV18	TRBJ2-5	16	CASSPIRDRGRETQYF	TGTGCCAGCTCACCAATCCGGGACAGGGGAAGAGAGACCCAGTACTTC
TRBD1	-	TRBV30	TRBJ2-7	14	CAWKGQGHYYEQYF	TGTGCCTGGAAGGGACAGGGGCACTACTACGAGCAGTACTTC